This T cell receptor (beta chain) is from a study of shared clonotypes between healthy human individuals (dated by TCRdb to the early 2020s). In the study overall: A couple of women and a few men aged 18 to 49 years were included in the cohort. For each donor, CD4 naive and CD4 memory were each given three plates, CD8 naive was given two plates, and CD8 memory was given one plate. Blood TCR repertoires of about five healthy adults were deeply sequenced to estimate repertoire size and the extent of clonotype sharing between individuals. To increase sequencing depth and limit assay-specific biases, different laboratories used diverse techniques to prepare libraries and sequence TCR repertoires. Leukapheresis yielded between about 0.9 and 9.5 billion PBMCs per donor. What the work shows at the level of the full study, not this receptor alone: Even with the large sequencing depth, rarefaction of the sorted-subset datasets indicated that sequencing was incomplete. Estimated clonotype richness was generally larger for naive than for memory subsets. When several donors were compared, the shared fraction of clonotypes was about 5% for naive CD4, roughly 3.4% for naive CD8, 2.3% for memory CD4, and 0.4% for memory CD8. Based on pairwise subsampling, the degree of clonotype sharing among donors was expected to be affected by sequencing depth. Compared with non-shared clonotypes, the clonotypes found in all four sorted-subset donors had higher generation probabilities. Sampling was restricted to blood, and TCR repertoires in tissue are likely to differ from TCR repertoires in blood. Because the study included only a small number of donors, the genetic and exposure-history diversity represented was limited.

Using the deep immunoSEQ assay, TCR CDR3 regions were amplified from genomic DNA by multiplex PCR. Extracted genomic DNA from each cell subset was spread evenly across all wells of several immunoSEQ 96-well plates, with each plate serving as a replicate. For sorted subsets, each replicate PCR was loaded with 150 to 250 ng genomic DNA, equivalent to about 30,000 T cell genomes. Purified libraries were measured with a Qubit 3.0 fluorometer, size-checked on a Bioanalyzer 2100, and measured again with the KAPA Library Quantification kit. A separate single-read 150-cycle Illumina NextSeq 550 flow cell was used to sequence each immunoSEQ 96-well plate. Processing in the source paper ran as follows. Because only junctional sequences without quality scores were contained in the immunoSEQ output, filtering matching that applied to full-length reads could not be performed. To assign V/J genes and CDR3, sequences were annotated against IMGT germline references using PyIR, a Python wrapper for IgBLAST v1.9. Reads were filtered out if the reads had weak V/J assignments (E-value above 1e-6), no CDR3, stop codons, out-of-frame junctions, or ambiguous translated residues. A V3J clonotype was defined by an identical inferred V gene, J gene, and CDR3 amino acid sequence. Percentage overlap between repertoires was calculated by dividing the number of shared unique clonotypes by the size of the smaller repertoire. Three approaches were used to assess repertoire richness: RTK rarefaction, the Chao1 estimator, and Recon v2.1 estimates of unobserved clonotypes. Generation probabilities for all TCRbeta clonotypes obtained by the gDNA method from a few donors were computed using OLGA. The table was pulled from immuneACCESS by TCRdb, which kept in-frame rearrangements only. Such tables lose some clones; where checked, under half of the loss comes from unresolved V genes, and the rest has no known cause. V and J calls and clone size come straight from that table; D and trimming were deduced from the DNA. The sample data list 2 million to 3 million clones, and 85% to 95% of these were observed just once. The top ten constitute around 0.14% of the sample.

The donors were healthy, HIV-negative adults with no recently reported acute infections or vaccinations. Only Caucasian adults living in Nashville, Tennessee, USA were represented among the donors. CD4+ T cells were enriched by magnetic negative selection; naive cells were then positively selected on CD45RA, and the negative fraction formed the memory subset. Blood was collected by leukapheresis, and PBMCs were isolated by Ficoll-Histopaque density gradient centrifugation and then cryopreserved in liquid nitrogen vapor phase. Analytical flow cytometry was used to check the purity and quantity of each magnetically sorted T cell population. Genomic DNA was isolated from every sorted fraction and measured by UV absorbance on a Nanodrop 2000c. CDR1 and CDR2 were assigned from the germline V gene (reference sequence) as SGHNT and YYREEE. V is cut back by 0 bases and J by 6 bases, with 5 bases in the junction unmatched. The CDR3 holds 14 amino acids from the cysteine to the phenylalanine. The CDR3 DNA has 42 bases and is translated from base 1.

Regarding this clone: The antigen it binds to is not known. No base quality values were provided; no much bigger clone lies one nucleotide off.

The sequenced material came from naive CD4+ T cells sorted from blood. The cell subset or site label, as the study defines it: CD45RA+ positively selected. The chain uses TRBV5-4 and TRBJ2-7; 8 of the junction bases match TRBD2. This clonotype originated in a man younger than 35 in good health. The nucleotides read TGTGCCAGCAGCTTGGTAGTAGCGGGATCCGAGCAGTACTTC. It is translated as CASSLVVAGSEQYF.